The 19 T cell receptor beta chains below come from one sample, sequenced in a study of beta chain features in type 1 diabetes (dated by TCRdb to 2017 to 2018). The antigens for these receptors are not known. Results the study describes overall, beyond this receptor: A moderate but significant shortening of TCRB CDR3 length was observed in type 1 diabetes patients in all four CD4+ subsets.

The receptor library was made with the immunoSEQ multiplex PCR assay. All of the isolated RNA was reverse transcribed with the High Capacity cDNA Reverse Transcription Kit, so expressed TCRB transcripts were sequenced. The table was pulled from immuneACCESS by TCRdb, which kept in-frame rearrangements only. Such tables lose some clones; where checked, under half of the loss comes from unresolved V genes, and the rest has no known cause. The sample data list nearly 700,000 clones, and roughly 12% of these were observed just once. Clones ranked in the top ten supply approximately 0.022% of the sample. Specimen: naive CD4+ T cells from blood. The cell subset or site label corresponds to: true naive CD4+ T cells. These receptors all come from a man between 18 and 29 years old with type 1 diabetes.

The genes are TRBV15 and TRBJ1-1; D perhaps matches TRBD1 (5 bases). V gave up 0 bases and J gave up 8 bases, with 16 bases separating them. The CDR3 extends over 15 amino acids. CDR1 is LNHNV and CDR2 is YYDKDF in the germline V gene (reference sequence). The CDR3 region is CATSRDRSGQREAFF. The CDR3 DNA is TGTGCCACCAGCAGAGATAGATCGGGGCAGAGGGAAGCTTTCTTT.

This rearrangement joins TRBV25-1 to TRBJ2-1; TRBD1 might be the D (7 bases). CDR1 and CDR2 from the germline V gene are MGHDK and SYGVNS. V was clipped by 4 bases and J by 4 bases, with 14 bases between them. The length of the CDR3 is 15 residues. The CDR3 region is CASSVAGGSYNEQFF. The CDR3 DNA is TGTGCCAGCAGTGTAGCAGGGGGGTCTTACAATGAGCAGTTCTTC. The full variable domain, completed using reference TRBV25-1 and TRBJ2-1, is EADIYQTPRYLVIGTGKKITLECSQTMGHDKMYWYQQDPGMELHLIHYSYGVNSTEKGDLSSESTVSRIRTEHFPLTLESARPSHTSQYLCASSVAGGSYNEQFFGPGTRLTVL.

This clone was detected a few times. The V call is TRBV5-1, the J call TRBJ2-1; 8 positions match TRBD1. J gave up 2 bases and V 4 bases, and 5 bases lay outside the gene matches. The CDR3 has 15 residues. Germline V lookup: CDR1 SGHRS, CDR2 YFSETQ. CDR3 coding DNA: TGCGCCAGCAGCGAGGGACAGGTACCCTACAATGAGCAGTTCTTC. As protein: CASSEGQVPYNEQFF.

The chain carries TRBV7-2 and TRBJ1-1; no reliable D call. The germline CDR1 and CDR2 sequences are SGHTA and FQGNSA. V lost 4 bases to trimming and J lost 4 bases, with 19 bases between them. There are 16 residues in the CDR3. CDR3 DNA sequence: TGTGCCAGCAGCTCGAGCCTGGGGTGGCTGGGCACTGAAGCTTTCTTT. Residues: CASSSSLGWLGTEAFF.

This clone was seen a few times. The V and J genes are TRBV13 and TRBJ2-3, with D possibly TRBD2 on 8 matching bases. V dropped 3 bases and J dropped 2 bases, with 27 bases sitting between them. The CDR3 is made up of 20 amino acids. Germline loops: CDR1 PRHDT, CDR2 FYEKMQ (reference sequence). The DNA of the CDR3 is TGTGCCAGCAGCTTCAGGAGGGGGCTCGGTAGCGGGGACCTCACAGATACGCAGTATTTT. It translates to CASSFRRGLGSGDLTDTQYF.

The CDR3 DNA sequence: TGTGCCTGGATGGGGATTAATAGTCCGTCCGGGGAGCTGTTTTTT. Encoded protein: CAWMGINSPSGELFF. The J gene is TRBJ2-2, the V gene TRBV30, with D hard to call. In germline, CDR1 is GTSNPN, CDR2 SVGIG (reference sequence). The CDR3 length is 15 residues. Trimming left V 4 bases short and J 6 bases short, with 18 bases between.

V usage is TRBV2 and J usage is TRBJ2-7; D possibly corresponds to TRBD1 (6 bases). With 2 bases removed from V and 9 bases from J, the gap between germline ends came to 11 bases. This CDR3 has 12 residues. In germline, CDR1 is SNHLY, CDR2 FYNNEI. CDR3 residues: CASSEMARGQYF. DNA of the CDR3: TGTGCCAGCAGTGAAATGGCCAGGGGGCAGTACTTC.

There are a few counts of this clone. V usage is TRBV7-9 and J usage is TRBJ2-7, with a tentative D call TRBD2 (5 bases). The germline V gene has CDR1 SEHNR and CDR2 FQNEAQ (reference sequence). The CDR3 totals 17 residues. Trimming shortened V by 2 bases and J by 0 bases, and 17 bases separated the two germline ends. In DNA, the CDR3 is TGTGCCAGCAGCTTAAACGACGGGAAGTTCAGCTCCTACGAGCAGTACTTC. Residues: CASSLNDGKFSSYEQYF.

The chain's CDR3 is CASSEEMGYTF. The CDR3 bases are TGTGCCAGCAGTGAAGAAATGGGCTACACCTTC. The chain links TRBV2 to TRBJ1-2; D is ambiguous. CDR1 is SNHLY and CDR2 is FYNNEI in the germline V gene. The CDR3 runs 11 residues. With 1 base removed from V and 8 bases from J, the gap between germline ends came to 5 bases.

The chain couples TRBV14 to TRBJ1-1; no clear D gene. Germline CDR1 is SGHDN and CDR2 is FVKESK. The germline V and J ends were trimmed by 4 bases and 7 bases, with 10 bases remaining between them. This CDR3 is 12 amino acids long. CDR3 sequence reads: CASSLTGIEAFF. CDR3 bases: TGTGCCAGCAGCCTGACGGGCATTGAAGCTTTCTTT.

V gene TRBV27 combines with J gene TRBJ2-3, with D possibly TRBD1 on 5 matching bases. CDR3 length equals 14 residues. Per germline, CDR1 MNHEY and CDR2 SMNVEV (reference sequence). Trimming left V 5 bases short and J 6 bases short, with 15 bases between. CDR3 region: CASSGQGFLDTQYF. The CDR3 DNA reads TGTGCCAGCAGTGGTCAGGGTTTTTTGGATACGCAGTATTTT.

This clone has just a few counts. J is TRBJ2-5 and V is TRBV30, with 10 bases that match TRBD2. Germline V CDR1 and CDR2: GTSNPN, SVGIG (reference sequence). J gave up 5 bases and V 4 bases, and 19 bases lay outside the gene matches. This CDR3 spans 18 amino acids. DNA for the CDR3: TGTGCCTGGACCCAGGGCCTCCTAGCGGGGGCCCTCCGGGAGACCCAGTACTTC. This translates into CAWTQGLLAGALRETQYF.

This clone was found a few times. CDR3: CASSQLTGPFTEAFF. The CDR3 bases are TGTGCCAGCAGCCAGCTGACCGGGCCGTTCACTGAAGCTTTCTTT. The chain carries TRBV14 and TRBJ1-1; no clear D gene. V shed 3 bases and J shed 4 bases, with 15 bases lying between them. The germline V gene has CDR1 SGHDN and CDR2 FVKESK. The CDR3 sequence is 15 residues long.

This clone was observed a handful of times. This chain connects TRBV27 to TRBJ1-1, with D possibly TRBD1 on 5 matching bases. The CDR3 spans 13 residues. Germline V gene sequence: CDR1 MNHEY, CDR2 SMNVEV (reference sequence). V was clipped by 2 bases and J by 11 bases, with 15 bases between them. The CDR3 loop reads CASSLTGRSGAFF. The CDR3 nucleotides read TGTGCCAGCAGTTTAACCGGTCGTTCAGGGGCTTTCTTT.

The rearrangement links TRBV7-2 to TRBJ1-4; 7 bases line up with TRBD1. The germline V gene has CDR1 SGHTA and CDR2 FQGNSA. The trim removed 1 base at V and 5 bases at J, leaving 4 bases unmatched. This CDR3 is built from 15 residues. The CDR3 DNA reads TGTGCCAGCAGCTTAGGGGGACAGTTAAATGAAAAACTGTTTTTT. It specifies CASSLGGQLNEKLFF.

This clone was observed a few times. CDR3 bases: TGTGCCAGCAGCTTATACTACAGGCCCAACGCGAACACCGGGGAGCTGTTTTTT. It specifies CASSLYYRPNANTGELFF. The J gene is TRBJ2-2, the V gene TRBV7-9, with D perhaps TRBD1 (5 bases). CDR1 and CDR2 from the germline V gene are SEHNR and FQNEAQ (reference sequence). V shed 2 bases and J shed 0 bases, with 16 bases lying between them. CDR3 length equals 18 residues.

CDR3: CASSPTGTGANVLTF. The CDR3 region has the DNA TGTGCCAGCTCACCAACGGGGACAGGGGCCAACGTCCTGACTTTC. This chain uses TRBV18 with TRBJ2-6; D perhaps matches TRBD1 (6 bases). CDR3 length: 15 amino acids. V shed 2 bases and J shed 4 bases, with 9 bases lying between them. Germline V CDR1 and CDR2: KGHSH, LQKENI.

A few counts support this clone. The chain is built from TRBV11-2 and TRBJ2-3, with 10 bases that match TRBD2. CDR1 and CDR2 (germline): SGHAT, FQNNGV. This CDR3 comprises 16 residues. Trimming at V came to 5 bases and at J to 0 bases, leaving 5 bases not matched to a gene. Written as DNA, the CDR3 is TGTGCCAGCAGCAGAGGACTAGCGGAAAGCACAGATACGCAGTATTTT. Translated: CASSRGLAESTDTQYF.

This clone has a handful of counts. The chain recombines TRBV29-1 with TRBJ2-7; D tentatively reads TRBD1 or TRBD2 (6 bases each). CDR1 is SQVTM, CDR2 ANQGSEA, per germline. The CDR3 totals 13 residues. Trimming shortened V by 1 base and J by 6 bases, and 13 bases separated the two germline ends. CDR3 sequence (DNA): TGCAGCGTTGAAGGACAGGAGGGGGTCGAGCAGTACTTC. Translating it yields CSVEGQEGVEQYF.